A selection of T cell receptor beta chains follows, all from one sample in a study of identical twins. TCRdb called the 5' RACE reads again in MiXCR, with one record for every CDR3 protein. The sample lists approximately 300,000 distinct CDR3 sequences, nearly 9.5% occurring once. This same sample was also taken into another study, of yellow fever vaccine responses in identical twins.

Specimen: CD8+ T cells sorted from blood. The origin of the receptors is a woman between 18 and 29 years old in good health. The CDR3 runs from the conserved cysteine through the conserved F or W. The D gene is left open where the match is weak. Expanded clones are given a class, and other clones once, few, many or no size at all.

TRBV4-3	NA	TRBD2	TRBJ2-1	CASSQEFRLAVEQFF	TGCGCCAGCAGCCAAGAATTTCGACTAGCAGTGGAGCAGTTCTTC
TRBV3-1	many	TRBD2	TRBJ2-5	CASSQVAGENQETQYF	TGTGCCAGCAGCCAAGTAGCGGGAGAGAACCAAGAGACCCAGTACTTC
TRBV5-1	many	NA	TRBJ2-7	CASSEESYTYEQYF	TGCGCCAGCAGCGAGGAGAGTTATACCTACGAGCAGTACTTC
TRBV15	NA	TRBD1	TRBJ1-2	CATRDPGQGGGHGYTF	TGTGCCACCAGGGACCCGGGACAGGGAGGGGGTCATGGCTACACCTTC
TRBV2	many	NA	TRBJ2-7	CASTANTREQYF	TGTGCCAGCACTGCGAACACCCGGGAGCAGTACTTC
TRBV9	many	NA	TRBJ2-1	CASSPPGGFSYNEQFF	TGTGCCAGCAGCCCCCCCGGGGGATTCTCCTACAATGAGCAGTTCTTC
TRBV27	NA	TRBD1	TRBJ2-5	CASSPGTGIETQYF	TGTGCCAGCAGTCCCGGGACAGGAATAGAGACCCAGTACTTC
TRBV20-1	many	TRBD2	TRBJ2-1	CSAIRLAGGSVEQFF	TGCAGTGCTATAAGACTAGCGGGAGGATCCGTCGAGCAGTTCTTC
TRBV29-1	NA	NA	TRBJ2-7	CSGRTGTYEQYF	TGCAGCGGGCGAACAGGGACCTACGAGCAGTACTTC
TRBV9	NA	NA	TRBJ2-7	CASSPLGAEQYF	TGTGCCAGCAGCCCTCTCGGGGCCGAGCAGTACTTC
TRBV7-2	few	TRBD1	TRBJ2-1	CASSLRDRGPYNEQFF	TGTGCCAGCAGCTTACGCGACAGGGGGCCTTACAATGAGCAGTTCTTC
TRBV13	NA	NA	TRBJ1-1	CVSNNMLGNTEAFF	TGTGTCAGCAACAATATGTTGGGGAACACTGAAGCTTTCTTT
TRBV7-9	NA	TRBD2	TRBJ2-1	CASSSSRDYKAYNEQFF	TGTGCCAGCAGCTCCTCCCGGGACTACAAAGCCTACAATGAGCAGTTCTTC
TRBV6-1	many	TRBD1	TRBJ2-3	CANRQGSTDTQYF	TGTGCCAACCGACAGGGGAGCACAGATACGCAGTATTTT
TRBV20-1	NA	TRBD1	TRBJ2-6	CSVEDRATSSSGANVLTF	TGCAGTGTGGAGGACAGGGCTACTTCTAGCTCTGGGGCCAACGTCCTGACTTTC
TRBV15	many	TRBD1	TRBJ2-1	CATSRPLGQGAGNEQFF	TGTGCCACCAGCAGACCCCTGGGACAGGGGGCAGGGAATGAGCAGTTCTTC
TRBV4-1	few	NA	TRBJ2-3	CACRGGTDTQYF	TGCGCCTGCAGAGGTGGCACAGATACGCAGTATTTT
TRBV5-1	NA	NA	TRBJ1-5	CASSLFWGDGQPQHF	TGCGCCAGCAGCTTGTTCTGGGGTGACGGTCAGCCCCAGCATTTT
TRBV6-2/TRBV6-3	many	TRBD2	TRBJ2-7	CASSASGGTSGIPYEQYF	TGTGCCAGCAGTGCCTCAGGCGGGACTAGCGGGATTCCCTACGAGCAGTACTTC
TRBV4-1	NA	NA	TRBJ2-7	CASSQDRSRGGEQYF	TGCGCCAGCAGCCAAGATCGGAGCAGGGGTGGCGAGCAGTACTTC
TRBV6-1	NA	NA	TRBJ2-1	CASSPGIDVRGEQFF	TGTGCCAGCAGTCCCGGTATAGATGTACGTGGTGAGCAGTTCTTC
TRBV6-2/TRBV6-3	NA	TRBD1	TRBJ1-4	CASSFDTTGTSATNEKLFF	TGTGCCAGCAGTTTCGACACGACAGGGACTTCTGCAACTAATGAAAAACTGTTTTTT
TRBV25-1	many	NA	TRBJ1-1	CATSGRGNTEAFF	TGTGCCACCTCAGGGAGGGGGAACACTGAAGCTTTCTTT
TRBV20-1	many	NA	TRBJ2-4	CSARDSPAFGGAKNIQYF	TGCAGTGCTAGAGATAGTCCCGCGTTTGGGGGAGCCAAAAACATTCAGTACTTC
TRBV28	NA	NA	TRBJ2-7	CASSTWGKPYEQYF	TGTGCCAGCAGTACCTGGGGCAAGCCCTACGAGCAGTACTTC
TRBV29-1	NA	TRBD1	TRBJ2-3	CSVVGGPTDTQYF	TGCAGCGTTGTAGGGGGCCCCACAGATACGCAGTATTTT
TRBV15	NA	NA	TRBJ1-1	CATSRDFPHDYNTEAFF	TGTGCCACCAGCAGAGATTTCCCCCATGACTACAACACTGAAGCTTTCTTT
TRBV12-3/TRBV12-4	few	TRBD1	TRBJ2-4	CASSIKPGTGKNIQYF	TGTGCCAGCAGTATTAAACCCGGGACAGGGAAAAACATTCAGTACTTC
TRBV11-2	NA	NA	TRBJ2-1	CASSLGTRALDNEQFF	TGTGCCAGCAGCTTAGGTACCAGGGCTCTAGACAATGAGCAGTTCTTC
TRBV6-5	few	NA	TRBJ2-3	CASSYFHTDTQYF	TGTGCCAGCAGTTACTTCCACACAGATACGCAGTATTTT
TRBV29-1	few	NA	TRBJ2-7	CSVAWGRNEQYF	TGCAGCGTTGCTTGGGGGCGCAACGAGCAGTACTTC
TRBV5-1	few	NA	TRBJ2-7	CASSLELIYEQYF	TGCGCCAGCAGCTTGGAGCTAATCTACGAGCAGTACTTC
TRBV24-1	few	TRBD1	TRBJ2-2	CATSDFDRATGELFF	TGTGCCACCAGTGATTTTGACAGGGCCACCGGGGAGCTGTTTTTT
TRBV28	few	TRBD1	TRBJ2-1	CASSLFSTGIAADEQFF	TGTGCCAGCAGTTTGTTTTCGACAGGGATTGCAGCGGATGAGCAGTTCTTC
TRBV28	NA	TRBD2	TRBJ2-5	CASRPPPLAGGKETQYF	TGTGCCAGCAGGCCCCCTCCGCTAGCGGGGGGGAAAGAGACCCAGTACTTC